This T cell receptor (beta chain) was sequenced during a study of blood T cell repertoires in COVID-19 (dated by TCRdb to the early 2020s). With regard to the full study: Collaborator samples came from the United States, Italy and Spain and covered acute and convalescent phases of COVID-19. A de-identified subject ID, COVID-19 status, age in years and sex were almost always included in the sample metadata. The samples were drawn from the first 160 participants of the ongoing ImmuneRACE study and from some 1,300 subjects provided by 6 global collaborators. The dataset comprised deeply sampled blood TCRbeta repertoires from subjects exposed to, actively infected with, or recovered from COVID-19. The repertoires were released in a freely available public database intended as a resource for research on the immune response to SARS-CoV-2. The prospective study material was composed of cDNA or gDNA derived from T cells, B-cell-depleted T cells, or PBMCs. Where available, HLA class I and class II types were taken from metadata supplied by the sample provider and were not determined by assay-based typing.

One collaborating source in Seattle enrolled patients during active infection and followed them longitudinally through the course of disease. The collaborating institutions used their own protocols to collect whole blood in K2EDTA tubes. For TCRbeta analysis, collaborators shipped samples as frozen whole blood, isolated PBMCs, or DNA extracted from either of those sample types. CDR1 and CDR2 are drawn from the germline V gene: MNHEY, SVGEGT. The CDR3 numbers 16 residues from cysteine through phenylalanine. Here the CDR3 DNA is all that survives: 48 bases in frame from base 1. V gives up 2 bases and J gives up 2 bases, and the segment between their germline ends measures 12 bases. The immunoSEQ Assay, a bias-controlled multiplex PCR, was used to amplify TCRbeta CDR3 regions from genomic DNA. The published analysis was carried out like this. Nucleated cell counts per sample were estimated from amplification of reference gene primers within the assay. To quantify the absolute abundance of each unique TCRbeta CDR3 rearrangement, sequence reads were collapsed and filtered. For each sample, productive Simpson clonality was calculated by taking the square root of Simpson's diversity index across productive rearrangements. Held by TCRdb, this immuneACCESS table contains in-frame sequences only and omits some clones. Under half of the omission traces to an unresolved V gene where checked; the cause of the rest is unknown. For V, J and clone size, that table is used; D and trimming come from the DNA. A total of roughly 280,000 clones appear in this sample, 88% of them only once. Around 10% of the sample is in the top ten clones.

Overall results and qualifications from the work: The amount of clinical and demographic metadata varied by source and participant and was provided uncurated.

Comment on this clone: Its cognate antigen has yet to be identified. No base qualities exist here, and no much larger clone lies one base off it.

This receptor was taken from a young woman with COVID-19, enrolled during active disease. Here the chain combines TRBV6-2 or TRBV6-3 and TRBJ2-2; TRBD2 is a weak D gene call, 6 bases matching. Sequencing input: peripheral blood. This receptor has the CDR3 CASSYDGRGNTGELFF. The sequenced DNA: TGTGCCAGCAGTTACGACGGGCGGGGTAACACCGGGGAGCTGTTTTTT.